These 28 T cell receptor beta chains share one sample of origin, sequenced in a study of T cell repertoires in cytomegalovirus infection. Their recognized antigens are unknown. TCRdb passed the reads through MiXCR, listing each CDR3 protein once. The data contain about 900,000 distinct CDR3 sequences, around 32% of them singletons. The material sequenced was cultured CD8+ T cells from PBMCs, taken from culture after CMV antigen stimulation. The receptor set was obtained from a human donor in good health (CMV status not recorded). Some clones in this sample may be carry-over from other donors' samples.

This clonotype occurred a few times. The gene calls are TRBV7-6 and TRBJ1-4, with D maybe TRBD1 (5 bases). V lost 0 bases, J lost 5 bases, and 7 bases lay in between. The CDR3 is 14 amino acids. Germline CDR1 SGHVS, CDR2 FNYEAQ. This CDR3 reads CASSLARGNEKLFF. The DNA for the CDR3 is TGTGCCAGCAGCTTAGCACGGGGGAATGAAAAACTGTTTTTT.

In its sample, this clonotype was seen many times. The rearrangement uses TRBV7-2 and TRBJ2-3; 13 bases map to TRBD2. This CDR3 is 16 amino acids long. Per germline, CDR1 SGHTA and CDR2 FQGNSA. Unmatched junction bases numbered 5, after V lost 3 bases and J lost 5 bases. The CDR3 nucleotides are TGTGCCAGCAGCTTTCTACTAGCGGGGGGGCGAGATACGCAGTATTTT. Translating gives CASSFLLAGGRDTQYF.

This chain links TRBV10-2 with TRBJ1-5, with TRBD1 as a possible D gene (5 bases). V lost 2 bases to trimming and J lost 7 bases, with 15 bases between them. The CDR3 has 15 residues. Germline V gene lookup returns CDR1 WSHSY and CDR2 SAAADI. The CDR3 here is CASSETGRDEQPQHF. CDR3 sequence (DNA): TGCGCCAGCAGTGAGACGGGAAGGGACGAGCAGCCCCAGCATTTT.

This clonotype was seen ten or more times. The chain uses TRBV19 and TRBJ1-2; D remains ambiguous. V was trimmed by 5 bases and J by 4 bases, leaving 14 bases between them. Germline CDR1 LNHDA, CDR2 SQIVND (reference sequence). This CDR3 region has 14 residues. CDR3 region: CASSLGPEGYGYTF. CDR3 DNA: TGTGCCAGTAGTTTAGGCCCAGAAGGCTATGGCTACACCTTC.

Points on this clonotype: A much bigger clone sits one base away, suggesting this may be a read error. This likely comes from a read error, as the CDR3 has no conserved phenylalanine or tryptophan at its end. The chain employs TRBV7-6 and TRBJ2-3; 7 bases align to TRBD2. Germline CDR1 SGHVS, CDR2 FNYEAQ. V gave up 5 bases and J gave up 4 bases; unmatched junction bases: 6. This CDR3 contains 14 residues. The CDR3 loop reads CASSQKGGSDTQYS. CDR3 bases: TGTGCCAGCAGCCAAAAGGGAGGGTCAGATACGCAGTATTCT.

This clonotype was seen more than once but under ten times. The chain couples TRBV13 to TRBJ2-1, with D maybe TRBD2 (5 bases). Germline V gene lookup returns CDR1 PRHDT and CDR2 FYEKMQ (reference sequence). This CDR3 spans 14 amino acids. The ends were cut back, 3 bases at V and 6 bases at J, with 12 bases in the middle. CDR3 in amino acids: CASSFRGSANEQFF. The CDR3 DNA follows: TGTGCCAGCAGCTTCCGGGGATCGGCCAATGAGCAGTTCTTC.

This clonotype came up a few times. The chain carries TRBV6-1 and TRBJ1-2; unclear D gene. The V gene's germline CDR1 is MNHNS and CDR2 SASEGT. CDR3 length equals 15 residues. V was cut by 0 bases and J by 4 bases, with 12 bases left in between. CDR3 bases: TGTGCCAGCAGTGAAGCGCGGATGCCAATCTATGGCTACACCTTC. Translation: CASSEARMPIYGYTF.

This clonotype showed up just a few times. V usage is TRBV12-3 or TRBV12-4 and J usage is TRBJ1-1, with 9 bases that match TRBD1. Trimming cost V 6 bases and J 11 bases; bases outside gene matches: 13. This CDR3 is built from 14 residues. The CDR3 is CASSPTGTGLFAFF. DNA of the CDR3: TGTGCCAGCAGCCCTACCGGGACAGGGTTGTTTGCTTTCTTT.

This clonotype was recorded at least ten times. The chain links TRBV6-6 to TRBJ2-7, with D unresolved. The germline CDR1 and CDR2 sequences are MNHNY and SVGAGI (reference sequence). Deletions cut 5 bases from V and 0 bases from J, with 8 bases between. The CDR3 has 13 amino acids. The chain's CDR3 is CASSGTVSYEQYF. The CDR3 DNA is TGTGCCAGCAGTGGAACGGTCTCCTACGAGCAGTACTTC.

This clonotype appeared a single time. CDR3 residues: CASSYPSGYEQYF. CDR3 bases: TGTGCCAGCAGTTACCCAAGTGGGTACGAGCAGTACTTC. The rearrangement uses TRBV6-5 and TRBJ2-7; D not certain. V gave up 2 bases and J gave up 4 bases, with 9 bases separating them. The germline V gene has CDR1 MNHEY and CDR2 SVGAGI. The CDR3 covers 13 residues.

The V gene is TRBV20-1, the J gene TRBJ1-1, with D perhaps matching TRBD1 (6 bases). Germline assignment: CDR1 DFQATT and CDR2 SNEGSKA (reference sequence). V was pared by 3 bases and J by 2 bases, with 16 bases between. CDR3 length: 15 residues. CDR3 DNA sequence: TGCAGTGCTAGGACCCCCCCTGGGGGCAACACTGAAGCTTTCTTT. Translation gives CSARTPPGGNTEAFF.

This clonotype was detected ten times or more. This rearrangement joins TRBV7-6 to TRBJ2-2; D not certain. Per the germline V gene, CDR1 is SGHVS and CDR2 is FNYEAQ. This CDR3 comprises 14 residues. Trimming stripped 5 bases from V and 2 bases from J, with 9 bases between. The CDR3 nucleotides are TGTGCCAGCAGCCGACAACTAAACACCGGGGAGCTGTTTTTT. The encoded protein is CASSRQLNTGELFF.

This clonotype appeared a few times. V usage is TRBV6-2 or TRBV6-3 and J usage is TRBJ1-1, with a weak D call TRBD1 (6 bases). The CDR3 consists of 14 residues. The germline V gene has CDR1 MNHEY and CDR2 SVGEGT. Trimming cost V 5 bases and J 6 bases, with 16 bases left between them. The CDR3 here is CASSKGGYVAEAFF. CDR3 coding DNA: TGTGCCAGCAGTAAAGGGGGTTATGTGGCTGAAGCTTTCTTT.

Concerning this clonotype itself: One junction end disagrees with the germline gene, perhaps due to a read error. The CDR3 region is CAISDSSRESQYF. For the CDR3, the DNA is TGTGCCATCAGTGATAGTAGCCGAGAGTCCCAGTACTTC. The chain joins TRBV10-3 to TRBJ2-5; D remains unclear. The CDR3 runs 13 residues. The germline V gene has CDR1 ENHRY and CDR2 SYGVKD.

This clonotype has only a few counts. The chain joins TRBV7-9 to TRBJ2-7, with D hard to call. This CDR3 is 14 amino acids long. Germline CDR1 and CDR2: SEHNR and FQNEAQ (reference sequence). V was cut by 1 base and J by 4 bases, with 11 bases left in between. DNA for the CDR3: TGTGCCAGCAGCTTAGGAATAGGTCAATACGAGCAGTACGTC. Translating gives CASSLGIGQYEQYV.

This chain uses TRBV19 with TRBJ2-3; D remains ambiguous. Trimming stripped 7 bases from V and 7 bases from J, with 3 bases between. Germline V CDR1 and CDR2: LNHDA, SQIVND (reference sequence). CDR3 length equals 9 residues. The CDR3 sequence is CASKNTQYF. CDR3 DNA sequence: TGTGCCAGTAAAAATACGCAGTATTTT.

CDR3 bases: TGTGCCAGCAGTTCTGCTAGGAATGAAAAACTGTTTTTT. It is translated as CASSSARNEKLFF. The J gene is TRBJ1-4, the V gene TRBV27; no reliable D call. CDR1 MNHEY and CDR2 SMNVEV come from the germline V gene (reference sequence). The CDR3 totals 13 residues. V was trimmed by 4 bases and J by 5 bases, leaving 8 bases between them. Filled out from reference TRBV27 and TRBJ1-4, the complete variable domain reads EAQVTQNPRYLITVTGKKLTVTCSQNMNHEYMSWYRQDPGLGLRQIYYSMNVEVTDKGDVPEGYKVSRKEKRNFPLILESPSPNQTSLYFCASSSARNEKLFFGSGTQLSVL.

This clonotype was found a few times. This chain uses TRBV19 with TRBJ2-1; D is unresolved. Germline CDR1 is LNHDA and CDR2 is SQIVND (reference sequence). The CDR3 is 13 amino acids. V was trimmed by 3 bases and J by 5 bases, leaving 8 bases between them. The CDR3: CASSMSFDNEQFF. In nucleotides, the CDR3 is TGTGCCAGTAGTATGAGTTTTGACAATGAGCAGTTCTTC.

CDR3 nucleotide sequence: TGTGCCAGCACCCTGAGGGGTTTGGGAAACACTGAAGCTTTCTTT. Translation gives CASTLRGLGNTEAFF. V is TRBV28 and J is TRBJ1-1; D may be TRBD1 (5 bases). V shed 7 bases and J shed 2 bases, with 17 bases lying between them. This CDR3 comprises 15 residues. The V gene's germline CDR1 is MDHEN and CDR2 SYDVKM.

This CDR3 is CASSSEGSDTQYF. The CDR3 bases are TGTGCCAGCAGCTCAGAGGGCTCGGATACGCAGTATTTT. The chain is built from TRBV13 and TRBJ2-3; D may be TRBD2 (5 bases). Trimming took off 4 bases at V and 6 bases at J, with 11 bases between the two ends. CDR1 is PRHDT and CDR2 is FYEKMQ in the germline V gene (reference sequence). The CDR3 contains 13 residues. The full variable domain, rest sourced from reference TRBV13 and TRBJ2-3, is AAGVIQSPRHLIKEKRETATLKCYPIPRHDTVYWYQQGPGQDPQFLISFYEKMQSDKGSIPDRFSAQQFSDYHSELNMSSLELGDSALYFCASSSEGSDTQYFGPGTRLTVL.

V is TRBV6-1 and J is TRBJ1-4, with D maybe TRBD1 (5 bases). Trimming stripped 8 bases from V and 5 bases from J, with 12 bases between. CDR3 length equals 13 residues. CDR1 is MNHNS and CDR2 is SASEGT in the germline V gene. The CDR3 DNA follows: TGTGCCAGCGGAACAGGAGAGAATGAAAAACTGTTTTTT. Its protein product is CASGTGENEKLFF.

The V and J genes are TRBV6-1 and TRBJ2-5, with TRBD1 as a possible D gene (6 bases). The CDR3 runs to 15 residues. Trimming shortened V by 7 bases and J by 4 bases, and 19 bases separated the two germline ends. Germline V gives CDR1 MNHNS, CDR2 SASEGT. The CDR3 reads CASKSQLGALETQYF. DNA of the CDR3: TGTGCCAGCAAGTCGCAGCTGGGGGCCCTAGAGACCCAGTACTTC.

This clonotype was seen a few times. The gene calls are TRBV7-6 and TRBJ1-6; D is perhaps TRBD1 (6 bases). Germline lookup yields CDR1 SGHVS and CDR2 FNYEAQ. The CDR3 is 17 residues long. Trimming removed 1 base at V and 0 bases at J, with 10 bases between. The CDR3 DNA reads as TGTGCCAGCAGCTTAGTACAGGGAAGCTCCTATAATTCACCCCTCCACTTT. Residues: CASSLVQGSSYNSPLHF.

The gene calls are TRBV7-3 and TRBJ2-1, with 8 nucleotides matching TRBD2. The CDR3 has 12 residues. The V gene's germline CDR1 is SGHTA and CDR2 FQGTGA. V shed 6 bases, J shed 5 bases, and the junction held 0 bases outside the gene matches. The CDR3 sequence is CASRGLDNEQFF. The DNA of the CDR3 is TGTGCCAGCAGGGGACTAGACAATGAGCAGTTCTTC.

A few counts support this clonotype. Here the CDR3 reads CASSYPISSSGVSETQYF. Written as DNA, the CDR3 is TGTGCCAGCAGTTACCCGATTTCTTCTAGCGGGGTATCTGAGACCCAGTACTTC. The chain combines TRBV6-5 with TRBJ2-5; 9 bases agree with TRBD2. Losses at the gene ends were 2 bases for V and 5 bases for J; bases not matched to a gene: 15. Per the germline V gene, CDR1 is MNHEY and CDR2 is SVGAGI. CDR3 length: 18 residues.

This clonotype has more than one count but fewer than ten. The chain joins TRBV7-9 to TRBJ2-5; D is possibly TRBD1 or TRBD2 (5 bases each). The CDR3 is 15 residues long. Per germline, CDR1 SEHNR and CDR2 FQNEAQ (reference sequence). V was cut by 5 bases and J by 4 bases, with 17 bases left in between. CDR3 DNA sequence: TGTGCCAGCAGCCCCCCCCGAGGGGCTGGAGAGACCCAGTACTTC. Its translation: CASSPPRGAGETQYF.

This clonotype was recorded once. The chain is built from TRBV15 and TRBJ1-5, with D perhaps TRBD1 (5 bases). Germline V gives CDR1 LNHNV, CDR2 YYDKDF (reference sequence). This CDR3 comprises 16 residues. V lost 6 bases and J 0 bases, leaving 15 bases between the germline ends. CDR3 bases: TGTGCCACCAGAGAGTATGGGGCAGTTAGCAATCAGCCCCAGCATTTT. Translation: CATREYGAVSNQPQHF.

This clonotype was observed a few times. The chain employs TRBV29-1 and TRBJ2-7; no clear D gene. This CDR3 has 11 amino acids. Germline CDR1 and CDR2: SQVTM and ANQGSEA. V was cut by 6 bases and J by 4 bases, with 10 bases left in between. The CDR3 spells CSVPWGYEQYF. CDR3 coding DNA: TGCAGCGTACCGTGGGGTTACGAGCAGTACTTC.